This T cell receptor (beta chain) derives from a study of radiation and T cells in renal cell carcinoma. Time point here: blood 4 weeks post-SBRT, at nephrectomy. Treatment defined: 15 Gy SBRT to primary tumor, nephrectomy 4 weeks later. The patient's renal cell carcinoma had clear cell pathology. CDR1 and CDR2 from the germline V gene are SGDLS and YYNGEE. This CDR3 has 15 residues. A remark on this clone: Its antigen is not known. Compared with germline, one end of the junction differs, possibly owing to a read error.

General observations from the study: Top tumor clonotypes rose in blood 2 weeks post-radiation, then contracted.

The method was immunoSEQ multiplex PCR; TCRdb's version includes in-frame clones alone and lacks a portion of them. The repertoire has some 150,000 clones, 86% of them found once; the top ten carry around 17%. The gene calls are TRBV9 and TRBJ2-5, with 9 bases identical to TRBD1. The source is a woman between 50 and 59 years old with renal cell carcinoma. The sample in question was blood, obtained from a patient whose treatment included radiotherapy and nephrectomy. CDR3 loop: CAGSEGGDREETQYF. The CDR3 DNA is TGTGCCGGCAGCGAAGGAGGGGACAGGGAGGAGACCCAGTACTTC.